This TCR beta chain was found in a study of cytomegalovirus exposure and HLA in healthy donors. The wider study: Earlier findings included 90 million to 120 million unique TCR beta sequences obtained from 150 million to 200 million T cells. Of the donors genotyped, 300 to 500 in all, 65% to 90% fell in the Caucasian-associated ancestry cluster. The study's findings and limits: Reportedly, HLA-A and HLA-B alleles of most subjects were accurately predicted from TCR beta. In a later analysis, TCR beta V- and J-gene trimming was associated with a missense DCLRE1C variant.

Trimming removed 5 bases at V and 2 bases at J, with 11 bases between. The germline CDR1 and CDR2 sequences are MDHEN and SYDVKM. The CDR3 runs to 14 residues. This clone was counted between two and nine times. As yet, its antigen is unknown. PCR used 60 Vbeta primers and 13 Jbeta primers. TCRdb keeps only in-frame clones here, not all; method: immunoSEQ multiplex PCR. The sample holds approximately 130,000 clones; about 77% are singletons and the top ten take around 1.2%. The source of this sequence is a man aged 45-65 years in good health and CMV-seronegative. This sequence joins TRBV28 and TRBJ2-3, with TRBD2 as a possible D gene (6 bases). The specimen was PBMCs. The CDR3 reads CASSTDYLTDTQYF. In DNA form, the CDR3 reads TGTGCCAGCAGTACGGACTACCTCACAGATACGCAGTATTTT. Full variable domain (outside the CDR3, taken from reference TRBV28 and TRBJ2-3): DVKVTQSSRYLVKRTGEKVFLECVQDMDHENMFWYRQDPGLGLRLIYFSYDVKMKEKGDIPEGYSVSREKKERFSLILESASTNQTSMYLCASSTDYLTDTQYFGPGTRLTVL.